Following are 14 T cell receptor beta chains from one sample sequenced in a study of T cells in Graves' hyperthyroidism and ophthalmopathy. Researchers took RNA transcripts and amplified the TCR beta CDR3 regions from them. The HTBI primer set drove a first-round RT-PCR of the TCR CDR3. A single record per CDR3 protein comes from TCRdb applying MiXCR to the multiplex PCR reads. Of approximately 640,000 distinct CDR3 sequences listed, 16% are singletons. The sequenced sample consisted of blood. The receptor source for this set is a woman in her thirties with Graves' hyperthyroidism.

This clonotype was seen a handful of times. The chain is built from TRBV3-1 and TRBJ2-7, with a tentative D call TRBD1 (6 bases). V lost 3 bases to trimming and J lost 7 bases, with 10 bases between them. The CDR3 runs to 12 residues. CDR1 and CDR2 (germline): LGHDT, YNNKEL (reference sequence). Here the CDR3 reads CASSQGAEEQYF. CDR3 coding DNA: TGTGCCAGCAGCCAGGGGGCCGAGGAGCAGTACTTC.

This clonotype has ten or more counts. The V call is TRBV7-8, the J call TRBJ1-1, with D tentatively TRBD1 (5 bases). The V gene's germline CDR1 is SGHVS and CDR2 FQNEAQ. This CDR3 has 14 amino acids. V lost 5 bases, J lost 0 bases, and 10 bases lay in between. CDR3 loop: CASSAVDMNTEAFF. The DNA for the CDR3 is TGTGCCAGCAGCGCGGTGGACATGAACACTGAAGCTTTCTTT.

This clonotype was observed a few times. The genes are TRBV7-8 and TRBJ2-5; 7 positions agree with TRBD2. From germline, CDR1 is SGHVS and CDR2 FQNEAQ. V trimming: 5 bases; J trimming: 5 bases; junction bases outside the gene matches: 8. This CDR3 has 14 amino acids. Here the CDR3 DNA reads TGTGCCAGCAGCCGGAGCGGGATACGGGAGACCCAGTACTTC. It specifies CASSRSGIRETQYF.

In its sample, this clonotype was seen a few times. The chain couples TRBV27 to TRBJ1-4; a possible D gene is TRBD1 (5 bases). V was cut by 0 bases and J by 3 bases, with 14 bases left in between. CDR3 length equals 17 residues. Germline CDR1 is MNHEY and CDR2 is SMNVEV (reference sequence). CDR3: CASSLSPLTGPNEKLFF. CDR3 in DNA: TGTGCCAGCAGTTTATCCCCCCTCACAGGCCCTAATGAAAAACTGTTTTTT. Full variable domain (missing parts from reference TRBV27 and TRBJ1-4): EAQVTQNPRYLITVTGKKLTVTCSQNMNHEYMSWYRQDPGLGLRQIYYSMNVEVTDKGDVPEGYKVSRKEKRNFPLILESPSPNQTSLYFCASSLSPLTGPNEKLFFGSGTQLSVL.

This clonotype was detected ten times or more. The rearrangement uses TRBV20-1 and TRBJ1-1; D ambiguous. Trimming removed 6 bases from V and 0 bases from J, with 20 bases in between. CDR3 length: 16 amino acids. Germline CDR1 DFQATT, CDR2 SNEGSKA (reference sequence). The DNA for the CDR3 is TGCAGTGCCCTCACCCCGAACAGCCTTATGAACACTGAAGCTTTCTTT. Its translation is CSALTPNSLMNTEAFF.

This chain connects TRBV30 to TRBJ2-7, with 11 bases fitting TRBD2. J gave up 5 bases and V 2 bases, and 2 bases lay outside the gene matches. Germline CDR1 GTSNPN, CDR2 SVGIG (reference sequence). This CDR3 contains 13 residues. The CDR3 here is CAWSQTSGNEQYF. The CDR3 DNA reads as TGTGCCTGGAGTCAGACTAGCGGGAACGAGCAGTACTTC.

This clonotype showed up many times. This chain connects TRBV28 to TRBJ2-3, with 8 bases aligning to TRBD2. This CDR3 is 15 amino acids long. After removal of 5 bases from V and 1 base from J, the junction contained 5 bases not matched to a gene. The germline V gene has CDR1 MDHEN and CDR2 SYDVKM. In DNA form, the CDR3 reads TGTGCCAGCAGTCAGAGCGGGAGTGGCACAGATACGCAGTATTTT. Translating gives CASSQSGSGTDTQYF. Full variable domain (rest looked up from reference TRBV28 and TRBJ2-3): DVKVTQSSRYLVKRTGEKVFLECVQDMDHENMFWYRQDPGLGLRLIYFSYDVKMKEKGDIPEGYSVSREKKERFSLILESASTNQTSMYLCASSQSGSGTDTQYFGPGTRLTVL.

This clonotype was picked up many times. V usage is TRBV6-1 and J usage is TRBJ2-7; 7 nucleotides agree with TRBD1. The CDR3 extends over 15 amino acids. Germline CDR1 reads MNHNS; CDR2 reads SASEGT. After removal of 5 bases from V and 2 bases from J, the junction contained 9 bases not matched to a gene. The CDR3 nucleotides read TGTGCCAGCAGTTCCGACGGGACAGCTCCCTACGAGCAGTACTTC. Residues: CASSSDGTAPYEQYF.

This clonotype has ten or more counts. The rearrangement uses TRBV6-1 and TRBJ1-3; D not resolved. CDR3 length: 15 amino acids. Germline loops: CDR1 MNHNS, CDR2 SASEGT. Trimming removed 7 bases at V and 0 bases at J, with 13 bases between. CDR3 sequence: CASNEKTGSGNTIYF. In DNA form, the CDR3 reads TGTGCCAGCAACGAAAAGACCGGCTCTGGAAACACCATATATTTT.

This clonotype was seen at least ten times. The J gene is TRBJ2-7, the V gene TRBV12-3 or TRBV12-4; D ambiguous. The CDR3 covers 12 residues. Deletions cut 3 bases from V and 7 bases from J, with 10 bases between. CDR3 coding DNA: TGTGCCAGCAGTTTTGGGTTCCAGGAGCAGTACTTC. It codes for CASSFGFQEQYF.

This clonotype turned up a few times. This chain connects TRBV18 to TRBJ1-1, with 9 bases aligning to TRBD1. Trimming cost V 3 bases and J 4 bases; bases outside gene matches: 6. From germline, CDR1 is KGHSH and CDR2 LQKENI. The CDR3 extends over 15 amino acids. The CDR3 region is CASSPRDRVTTEAFF. The CDR3 DNA follows: TGTGCCAGCTCACCCCGGGACAGGGTCACCACTGAAGCTTTCTTT.

This clonotype was seen ten or more times. The CDR3 bases are TGTGCCAGCAGCTTAAGGCCGGGCCTAAACACAGATACGCAGTATTTT. It encodes CASSLRPGLNTDTQYF. This sequence joins TRBV13 and TRBJ2-3; D unresolved. The CDR3 has 16 amino acids. In germline, CDR1 is PRHDT, CDR2 FYEKMQ (reference sequence). V dropped 2 bases and J dropped 2 bases, with 14 bases sitting between them.

In its sample, this clonotype was seen a few times. The J gene is TRBJ1-5, the V gene TRBV20-1; D possibly corresponds to TRBD1 (5 bases). The CDR3 runs to 14 residues. The germline CDR1 and CDR2 sequences are DFQATT and SNEGSKA (reference sequence). The germline V and J ends were trimmed by 1 base and 5 bases, with 12 bases remaining between them. This CDR3 is CSARGITGHQPQHF. The CDR3 DNA is TGCAGTGCTAGAGGTATAACAGGTCATCAGCCCCAGCATTTT.

As to this clonotype: A much larger clone lies a single base off, so this may be a read error. This CDR3 is CASSYSPGSGKFF. In DNA form, the CDR3 reads TGTGCCAGCAGTTACTCCCCGGGCAGCGGCAAGTTCTTC. This chain connects TRBV6-2 or TRBV6-3 to TRBJ2-1; the D gene is possibly TRBD2 (5 bases). Germline-derived CDR1 and CDR2 are MNHEY and SVGEGT. CDR3 size: 13 residues. Trimming stripped 0 bases from V and 14 bases from J, with 14 bases between.